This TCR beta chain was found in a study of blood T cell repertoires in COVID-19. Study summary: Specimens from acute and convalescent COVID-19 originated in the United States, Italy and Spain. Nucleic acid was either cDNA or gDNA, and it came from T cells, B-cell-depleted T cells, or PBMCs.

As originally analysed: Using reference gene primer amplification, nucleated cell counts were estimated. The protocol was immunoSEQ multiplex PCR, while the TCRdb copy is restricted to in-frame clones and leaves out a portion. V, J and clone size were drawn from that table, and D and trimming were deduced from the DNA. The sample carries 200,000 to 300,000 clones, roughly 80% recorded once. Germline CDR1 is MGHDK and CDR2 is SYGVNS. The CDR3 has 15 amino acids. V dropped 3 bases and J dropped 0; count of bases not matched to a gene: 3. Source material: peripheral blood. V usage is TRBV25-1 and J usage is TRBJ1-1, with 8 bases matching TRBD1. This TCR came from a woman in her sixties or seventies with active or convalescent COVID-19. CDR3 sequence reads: CASSETGDLNTEAFF. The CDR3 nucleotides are TGTGCCAGCAGTGAGACAGGGGACCTGAACACTGAAGCTTTCTTT.